The TCR beta chain under discussion was sequenced for a study of CD8 T cells in ankylosing spondylitis. Whole-study results and caveats: Blood from ankylosing spondylitis patients appeared to carry a characteristic eight-variant TCR beta motif.

For TCR beta, libraries came from quantitative 5'-RACE with molecular barcodes. In TCRdb, the 5' RACE reads were re-called with MiXCR into one record per CDR3 protein. This sample has fewer than 400,000 distinct CDR3 sequences, with roughly 15% found just once. To note about this clonotype: Its matching antigen is unknown.

Sequencing used blood, either unsorted or a sorted T cell fraction (not recorded which). The receptor was derived from a male donor with ankylosing spondylitis or in good health (not recorded which).

CDR3 residues: CSAQGRVQETQYF. For the CDR3, the DNA is TGCAGCGCCCAAGGGAGAGTTCAAGAGACCCAGTACTTC. The rearrangement joins TRBV29-1 to TRBJ2-5; possibly TRBD2 for D (5 bases). Trimming cost V 7 bases and J 2 bases, with 14 bases left between them. Germline CDR1 is SQVTM and CDR2 is ANQGSEA. This CDR3 region has 13 residues.